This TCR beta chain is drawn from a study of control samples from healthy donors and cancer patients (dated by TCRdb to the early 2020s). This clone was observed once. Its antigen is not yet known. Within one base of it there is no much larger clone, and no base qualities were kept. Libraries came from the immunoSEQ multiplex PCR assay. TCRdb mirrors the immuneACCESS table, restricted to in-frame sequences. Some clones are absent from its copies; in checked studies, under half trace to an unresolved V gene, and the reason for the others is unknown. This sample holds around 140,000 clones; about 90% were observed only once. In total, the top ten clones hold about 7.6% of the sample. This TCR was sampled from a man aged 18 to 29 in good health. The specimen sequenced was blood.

The CDR3 sequence is CASSPDRILNSYNSPLHF. The DNA reads TGTGCCAGCTCACCAGACAGGATTTTGAACTCCTATAATTCACCCCTCCACTTT. Recombination connected TRBV18 to TRBJ1-6; perhaps TRBD1 is the D gene, with 6 bases matching. The CDR3 sequence holds 18 residues, the cysteine and phenylalanine included. Only the CDR3 DNA is retained, 54 bases long and in frame from the first base. In the germline V gene, CDR1 corresponds to KGHSH and CDR2 to LQKENI. The trim is 2 bases for V and 0 bases for J, with a gap of 14 bases between the germline ends. The entire variable domain, with the stretches around the CDR3 drawn from the reference TRBV18 and TRBJ1-6 proteins, is NAGVMQNPRHLVRRRGQEARLRCSPMKGHSHVYWYRQLPEEGLKFMVYLQKENIIDESGMPKERFSAEFPKEGPSILRIQQVVRGDSAAYFCASSPDRILNSYNSPLHFGNGTRLTVT.